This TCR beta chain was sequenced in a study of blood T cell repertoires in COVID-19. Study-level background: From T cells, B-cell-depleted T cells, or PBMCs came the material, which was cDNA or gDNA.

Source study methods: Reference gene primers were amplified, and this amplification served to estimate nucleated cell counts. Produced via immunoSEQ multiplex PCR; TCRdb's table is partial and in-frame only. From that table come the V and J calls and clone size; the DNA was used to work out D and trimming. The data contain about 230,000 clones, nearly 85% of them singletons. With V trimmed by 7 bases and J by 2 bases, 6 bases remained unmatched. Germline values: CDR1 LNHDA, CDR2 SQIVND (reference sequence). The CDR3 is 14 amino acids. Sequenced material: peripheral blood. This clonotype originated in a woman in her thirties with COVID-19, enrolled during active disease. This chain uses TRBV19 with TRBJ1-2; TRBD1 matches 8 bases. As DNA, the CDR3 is TGTGCCAGTAATTCTCAGGGGGCAAACTATGGCTACACCTTC. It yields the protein CASNSQGANYGYTF.